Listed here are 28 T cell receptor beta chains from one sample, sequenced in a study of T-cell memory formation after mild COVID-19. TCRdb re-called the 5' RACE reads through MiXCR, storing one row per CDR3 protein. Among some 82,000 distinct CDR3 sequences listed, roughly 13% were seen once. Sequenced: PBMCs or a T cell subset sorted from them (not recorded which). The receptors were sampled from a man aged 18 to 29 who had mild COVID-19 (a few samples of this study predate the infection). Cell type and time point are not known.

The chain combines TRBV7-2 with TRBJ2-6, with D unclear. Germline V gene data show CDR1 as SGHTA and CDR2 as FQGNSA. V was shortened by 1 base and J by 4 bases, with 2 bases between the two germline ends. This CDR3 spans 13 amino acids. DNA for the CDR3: TGTGCCAGCAGCTTAGGAGGGGCCAACGTCCTGACTTTC. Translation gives CASSLGGANVLTF.

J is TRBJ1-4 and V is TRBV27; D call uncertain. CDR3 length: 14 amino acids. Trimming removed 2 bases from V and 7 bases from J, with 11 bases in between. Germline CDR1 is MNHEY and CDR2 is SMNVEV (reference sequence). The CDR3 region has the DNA TGTGCCAGCAGTTTAAGGCCCTATGGTGAAAAACTGTTTTTT. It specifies CASSLRPYGEKLFF.

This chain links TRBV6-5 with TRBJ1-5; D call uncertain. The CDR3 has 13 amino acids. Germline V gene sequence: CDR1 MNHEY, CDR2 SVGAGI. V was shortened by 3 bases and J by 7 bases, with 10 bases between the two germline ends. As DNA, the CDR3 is TGTGCCAGCAGTTATGGGAGAAACCAGCCCCAGCATTTT. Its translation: CASSYGRNQPQHF.

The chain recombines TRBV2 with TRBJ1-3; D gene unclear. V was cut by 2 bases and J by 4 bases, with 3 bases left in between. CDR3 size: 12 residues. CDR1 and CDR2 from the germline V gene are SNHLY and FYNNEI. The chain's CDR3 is CASSEPGNTIYF. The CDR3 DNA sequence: TGTGCCAGCAGTGAACCCGGAAACACCATATATTTT.

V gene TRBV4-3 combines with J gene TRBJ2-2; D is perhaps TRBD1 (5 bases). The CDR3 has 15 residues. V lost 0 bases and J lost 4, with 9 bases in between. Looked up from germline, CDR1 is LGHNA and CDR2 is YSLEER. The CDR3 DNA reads TGCGCCAGCAGCCAAGAGGGGCTAGTCACCGGGGAGCTGTTTTTT. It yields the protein CASSQEGLVTGELFF.

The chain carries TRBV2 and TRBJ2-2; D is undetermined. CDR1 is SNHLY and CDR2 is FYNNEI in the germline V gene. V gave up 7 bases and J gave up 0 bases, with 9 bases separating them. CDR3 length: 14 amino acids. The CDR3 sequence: CASIRSPNTGELFF. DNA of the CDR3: TGTGCCAGCATCAGGTCACCGAACACCGGGGAGCTGTTTTTT.

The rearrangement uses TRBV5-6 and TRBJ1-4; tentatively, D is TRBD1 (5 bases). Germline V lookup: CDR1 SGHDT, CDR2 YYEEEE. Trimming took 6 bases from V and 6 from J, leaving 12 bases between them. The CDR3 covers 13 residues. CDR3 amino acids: CASTVVGDEKLFF. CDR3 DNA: TGTGCCAGCACCGTGGTGGGGGATGAAAAACTGTTTTTT.

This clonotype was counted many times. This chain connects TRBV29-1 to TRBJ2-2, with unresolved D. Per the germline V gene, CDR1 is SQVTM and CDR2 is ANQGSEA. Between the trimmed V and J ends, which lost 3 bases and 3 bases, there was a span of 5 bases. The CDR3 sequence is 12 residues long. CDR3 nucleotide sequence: TGCAGCGTTGAGCCATACACCGGGGAGCTGTTTTTT. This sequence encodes CSVEPYTGELFF.

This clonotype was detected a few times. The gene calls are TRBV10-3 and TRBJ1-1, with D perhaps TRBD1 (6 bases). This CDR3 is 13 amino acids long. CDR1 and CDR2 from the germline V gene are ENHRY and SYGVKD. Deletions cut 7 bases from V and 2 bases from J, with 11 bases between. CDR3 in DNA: TGTGCCATCAAGGGGGTCAACAACACTGAAGCTTTCTTT. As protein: CAIKGVNNTEAFF.

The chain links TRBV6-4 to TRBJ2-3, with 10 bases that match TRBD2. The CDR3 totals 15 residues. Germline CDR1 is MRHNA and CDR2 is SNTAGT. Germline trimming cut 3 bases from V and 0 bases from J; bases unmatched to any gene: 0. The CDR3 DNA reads TGTGCCAGCAGTGAAGCGGGGGGGAGCACAGATACGCAGTATTTT. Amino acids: CASSEAGGSTDTQYF.

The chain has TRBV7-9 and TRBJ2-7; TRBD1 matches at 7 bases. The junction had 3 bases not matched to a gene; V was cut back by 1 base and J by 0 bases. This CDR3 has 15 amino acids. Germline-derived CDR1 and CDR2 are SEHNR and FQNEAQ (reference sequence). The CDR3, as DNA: TGTGCCAGCAGCTTAGAGACAGGGAGCTCCTACGAGCAGTACGTC. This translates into CASSLETGSSYEQYV.

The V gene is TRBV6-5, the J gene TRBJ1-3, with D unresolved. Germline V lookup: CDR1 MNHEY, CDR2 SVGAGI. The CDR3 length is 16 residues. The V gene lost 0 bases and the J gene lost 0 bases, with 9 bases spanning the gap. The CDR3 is CASSYSMSGSGNTIYF. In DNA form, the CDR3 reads TGTGCCAGCAGTTACTCGATGAGCGGCTCTGGAAACACCATATATTTT.

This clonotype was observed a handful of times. This chain's CDR3 is CASSQGTGNQPQHF. Here the CDR3 DNA reads TGCGCCAGCAGCCAGGGGACAGGGAATCAGCCCCAGCATTTT. The chain recombines TRBV4-1 with TRBJ1-5; 9 bases align to TRBD1. The germline CDR1 and CDR2 sequences are MGHRA and YSYEKL. This CDR3 is built from 14 residues. Losses at the gene ends were 3 bases for V and 4 bases for J; bases not matched to a gene: 1.

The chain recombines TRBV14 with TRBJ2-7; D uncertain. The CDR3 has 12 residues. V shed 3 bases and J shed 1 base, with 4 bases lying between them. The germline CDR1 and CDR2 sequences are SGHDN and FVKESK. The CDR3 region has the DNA TGTGCCAGCAGCCAGCATTCCTACGAGCAGTACTTC. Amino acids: CASSQHSYEQYF.

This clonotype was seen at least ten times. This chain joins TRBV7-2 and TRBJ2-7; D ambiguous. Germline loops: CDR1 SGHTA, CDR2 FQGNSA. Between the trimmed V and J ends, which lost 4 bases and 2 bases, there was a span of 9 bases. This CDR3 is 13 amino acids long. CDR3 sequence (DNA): TGTGCCAGCAGCTCGCCCCTTCCCTACGAGCAGTACTTC. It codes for CASSSPLPYEQYF.

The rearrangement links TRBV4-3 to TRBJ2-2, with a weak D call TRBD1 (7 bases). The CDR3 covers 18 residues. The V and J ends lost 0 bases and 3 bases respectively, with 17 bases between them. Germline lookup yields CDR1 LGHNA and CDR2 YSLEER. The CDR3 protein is CASSQDRAGGFYTGELFF. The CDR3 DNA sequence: TGCGCCAGCAGCCAAGATCGGGCAGGGGGGTTTTACACCGGGGAGCTGTTTTTT.

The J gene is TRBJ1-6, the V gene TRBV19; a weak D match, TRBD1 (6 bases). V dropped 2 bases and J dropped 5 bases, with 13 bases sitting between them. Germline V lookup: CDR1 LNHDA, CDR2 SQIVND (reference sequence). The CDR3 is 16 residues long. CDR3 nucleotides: TGTGCCAGTAGTATATTCGGGACAATTAATAATTCACCCCTCCACTTT. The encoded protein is CASSIFGTINNSPLHF.

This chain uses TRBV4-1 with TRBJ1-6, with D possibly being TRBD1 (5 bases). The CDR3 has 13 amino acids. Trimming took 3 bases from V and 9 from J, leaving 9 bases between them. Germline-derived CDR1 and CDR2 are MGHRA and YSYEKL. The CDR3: CASSQFQGSPLHF. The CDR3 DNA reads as TGCGCCAGCAGCCAGTTCCAGGGTTCACCCCTCCACTTT.

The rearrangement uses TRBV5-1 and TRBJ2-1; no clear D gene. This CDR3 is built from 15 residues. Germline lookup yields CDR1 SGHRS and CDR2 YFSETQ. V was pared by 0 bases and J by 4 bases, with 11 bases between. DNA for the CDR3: TGCGCCAGCAGCTTGGCCTTGAACGGATACAATGAGCAGTTCTTC. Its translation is CASSLALNGYNEQFF.

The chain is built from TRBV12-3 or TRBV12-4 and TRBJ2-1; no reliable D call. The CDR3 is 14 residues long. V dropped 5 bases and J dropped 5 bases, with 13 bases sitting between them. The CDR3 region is CASSDLRVNNEQFF. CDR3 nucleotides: TGTGCCAGCAGTGACTTAAGGGTGAACAATGAGCAGTTCTTC.

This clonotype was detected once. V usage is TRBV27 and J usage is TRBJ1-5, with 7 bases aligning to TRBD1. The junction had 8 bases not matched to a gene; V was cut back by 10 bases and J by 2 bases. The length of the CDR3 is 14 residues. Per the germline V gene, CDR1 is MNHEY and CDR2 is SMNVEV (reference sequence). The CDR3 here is CATAQGVGNQPQHF. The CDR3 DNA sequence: TGTGCCACCGCCCAGGGGGTGGGCAATCAGCCCCAGCATTTT.

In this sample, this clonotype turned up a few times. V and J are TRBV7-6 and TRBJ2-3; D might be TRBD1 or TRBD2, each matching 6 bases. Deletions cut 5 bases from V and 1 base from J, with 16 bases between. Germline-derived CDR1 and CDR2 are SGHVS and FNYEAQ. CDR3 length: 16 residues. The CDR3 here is CASSDRGELGTDTQYF. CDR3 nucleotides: TGTGCCAGCAGCGATAGGGGGGAACTGGGCACAGATACGCAGTATTTT.

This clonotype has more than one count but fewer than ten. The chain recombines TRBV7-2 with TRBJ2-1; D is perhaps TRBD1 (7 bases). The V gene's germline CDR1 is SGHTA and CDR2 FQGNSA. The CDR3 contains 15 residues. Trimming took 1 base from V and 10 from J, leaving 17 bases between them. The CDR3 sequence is CASSLVGGTAEEQFF. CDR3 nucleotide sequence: TGTGCCAGCAGCTTAGTAGGGGGGACAGCCGAGGAGCAGTTCTTC.

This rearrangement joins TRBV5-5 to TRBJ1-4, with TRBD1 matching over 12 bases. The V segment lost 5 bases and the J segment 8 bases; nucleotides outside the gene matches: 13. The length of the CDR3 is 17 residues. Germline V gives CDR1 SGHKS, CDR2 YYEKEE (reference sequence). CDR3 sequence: CASRYRDRGLGVEKLFF. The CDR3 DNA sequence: TGTGCCAGCAGGTACCGGGACAGGGGGCTAGGAGTCGAAAAACTGTTTTTT.

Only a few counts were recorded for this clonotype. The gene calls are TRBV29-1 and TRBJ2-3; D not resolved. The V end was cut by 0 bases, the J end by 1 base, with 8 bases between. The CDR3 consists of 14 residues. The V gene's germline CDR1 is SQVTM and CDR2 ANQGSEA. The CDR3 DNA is TGCAGCGTTGAAGATCCCAGAGGCACAGATACGCAGTATTTT. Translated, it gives CSVEDPRGTDTQYF.

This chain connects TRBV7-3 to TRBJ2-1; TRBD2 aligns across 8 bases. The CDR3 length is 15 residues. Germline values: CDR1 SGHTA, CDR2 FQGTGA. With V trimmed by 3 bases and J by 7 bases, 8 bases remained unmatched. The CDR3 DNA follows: TGTGCCAGCAGCTTCTTGACGGGGGGGCAAAATGAGCAGTTCTTC. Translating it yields CASSFLTGGQNEQFF.

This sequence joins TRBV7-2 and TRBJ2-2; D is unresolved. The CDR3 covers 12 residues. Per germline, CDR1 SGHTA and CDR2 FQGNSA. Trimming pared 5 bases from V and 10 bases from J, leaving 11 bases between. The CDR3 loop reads CASSAERVELFF. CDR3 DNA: TGTGCCAGCAGCGCCGAACGCGTGGAGCTGTTTTTT.

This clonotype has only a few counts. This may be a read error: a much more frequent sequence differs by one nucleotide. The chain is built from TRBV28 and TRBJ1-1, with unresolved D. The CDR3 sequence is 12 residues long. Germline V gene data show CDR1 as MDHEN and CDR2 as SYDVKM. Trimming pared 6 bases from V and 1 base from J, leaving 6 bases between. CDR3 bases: TGTGCCAGCAGCTTTTGGAACACTGAAGCTTTCTTT. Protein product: CASSFWNTEAFF.